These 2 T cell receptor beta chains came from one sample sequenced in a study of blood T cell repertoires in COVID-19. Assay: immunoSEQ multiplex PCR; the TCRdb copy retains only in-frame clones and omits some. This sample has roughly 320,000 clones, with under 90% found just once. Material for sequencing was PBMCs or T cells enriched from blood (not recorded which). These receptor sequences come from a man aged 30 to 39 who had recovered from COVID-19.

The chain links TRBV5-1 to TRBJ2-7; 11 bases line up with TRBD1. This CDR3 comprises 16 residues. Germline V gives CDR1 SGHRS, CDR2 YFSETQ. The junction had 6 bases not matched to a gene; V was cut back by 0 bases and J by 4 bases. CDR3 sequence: CASSLAGTGGLYEQYF. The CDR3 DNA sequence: TGCGCCAGCAGCTTGGCCGGGACAGGGGGACTGTACGAGCAGTACTTC.

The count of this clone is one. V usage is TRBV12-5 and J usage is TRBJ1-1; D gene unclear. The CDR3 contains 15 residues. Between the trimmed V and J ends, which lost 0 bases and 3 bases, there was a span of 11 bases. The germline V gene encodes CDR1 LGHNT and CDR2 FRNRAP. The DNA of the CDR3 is TGTGCTAGTGGTTTGGTACGACCGAGGGACACTGAAGCTTTCTTT. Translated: CASGLVRPRDTEAFF.